This is a list of T cell receptor beta chains from one sample in a study of blood T cells in healthy people across ages. TCRdb fed the 5' RACE reads into MiXCR, producing one record per CDR3 protein. Found here are hundreds of thousands of distinct CDR3 sequences, approximately 65% of them singletons; the top ten hold 28%. The sample was blood. These receptors were taken from a man younger than 45 in good health. Both conserved end residues are part of each CDR3. The D gene is left open where the match is weak. Some rows mark clone size as missing; the rest say once, few, many or name a class of expanded clone.

d_call: -; j_call: TRBJ2-7; clone_size: few; v_call: TRBV7-3; cdr3_nt: TGTGCCAGCAGCTTAACCCCAGTGTCTAGCTCCTACGAGCAGTACTTC; cdr3_aa: CASSLTPVSSSYEQYF
d_call: -; j_call: TRBJ2-6; clone_size: -; v_call: TRBV4-3; cdr3_nt: TGCGCCAGCAGCCAAGGGCAGCTCTCTGGGGCCAACGTCCTGATTTTC; cdr3_aa: CASSQGQLSGANVLIF
d_call: -; j_call: TRBJ1-2; clone_size: -; v_call: TRBV7-2; cdr3_nt: TGTGCCAGCAGCCCCACGGGGGGTCTTGGCTACACCTTC; cdr3_aa: CASSPTGGLGYTF
d_call: TRBD1; j_call: TRBJ1-2; clone_size: once; v_call: TRBV7-8; cdr3_nt: TGTGCCAGCAGCTTAAGGACAGGGACAACCCTGGGCTACACCTTC; cdr3_aa: CASSLRTGTTLGYTF
d_call: -; j_call: TRBJ2-5; clone_size: -; v_call: TRBV29-1; cdr3_nt: TGCAGCGGAGGTCAGGGACCCCAAGAGACCCAGTACTTC; cdr3_aa: CSGGQGPQETQYF
d_call: -; j_call: TRBJ2-3; clone_size: -; v_call: TRBV9; cdr3_nt: TGTGCCAGCAGCGTCGGGGCAGATAGCACAGATACGCAGTATTTT; cdr3_aa: CASSVGADSTDTQYF
d_call: TRBD2; j_call: TRBJ2-7; clone_size: -; v_call: TRBV7-2; cdr3_nt: TGTGCCAGCAGCTTGGGCGGGGGGAACCCCTCCTACGAGCAGTACTTC; cdr3_aa: CASSLGGGNPSYEQYF
d_call: -; j_call: TRBJ2-7; clone_size: -; v_call: TRBV4-3; cdr3_nt: TGCGCCAGCAGCCAAGAGATCAGGGGCCACGAGCAGTACTTC; cdr3_aa: CASSQEIRGHEQYF
d_call: -; j_call: TRBJ2-1; clone_size: once; v_call: TRBV7-3; cdr3_nt: TGTGCCAGCAGCTTAAGTCCCGGTGGGAATGAGCAGTTCTTC; cdr3_aa: CASSLSPGGNEQFF
d_call: -; j_call: TRBJ2-7; clone_size: many; v_call: TRBV3-1; cdr3_nt: TGTGCCAGCAGCCTAGATCAAGGGGAAGGGGACGAGCAGTACTTC; cdr3_aa: CASSLDQGEGDEQYF
d_call: -; j_call: TRBJ1-1; clone_size: -; v_call: TRBV5-1; cdr3_nt: TGCGCCAGCAGCTTGGCCGGGGCTAACACTGAAGCTTTCTTT; cdr3_aa: CASSLAGANTEAFF
d_call: -; j_call: TRBJ2-7; clone_size: many; v_call: TRBV29-1; cdr3_nt: TGCAGCGTTGAAGACAACTCCTACGAGCAGTACTTC; cdr3_aa: CSVEDNSYEQYF
d_call: -; j_call: TRBJ2-3; clone_size: few; v_call: TRBV4-3; cdr3_nt: TGCGCCAGCAGCCAAGACTGGGACCTAGCGGATACGCAGTATTTT; cdr3_aa: CASSQDWDLADTQYF
d_call: TRBD2; j_call: TRBJ2-1; clone_size: -; v_call: TRBV7-9; cdr3_nt: TGTGCCAGCAGTTTGAAGACTAGCGGGGACTATGAGCAGTTCTTC; cdr3_aa: CASSLKTSGDYEQFF
d_call: -; j_call: TRBJ1-1; clone_size: -; v_call: TRBV2; cdr3_nt: TGTGCCAGCAGGAGGGGGGGTATTGAAGCTTTCTTT; cdr3_aa: CASRRGGIEAFF
d_call: TRBD2; j_call: TRBJ2-1; clone_size: -; v_call: TRBV5-6; cdr3_nt: TGTGCCAGCAGGATCCTAGCGGGGGGGTTGGATGAGCAGTTCTTC; cdr3_aa: CASRILAGGLDEQFF
d_call: -; j_call: TRBJ2-7; clone_size: few; v_call: TRBV6-2/TRBV6-3; cdr3_nt: TGTGCCAGCATGAATGGGGGATCCTACGAGCAGTACTTC; cdr3_aa: CASMNGGSYEQYF
d_call: TRBD2; j_call: TRBJ2-3; clone_size: -; v_call: TRBV20-1; cdr3_nt: TGCAGTGCTAGGTGGACTAGCGGGCCTAGCAGGGATACGCAGTATTTT; cdr3_aa: CSARWTSGPSRDTQYF
d_call: TRBD1; j_call: TRBJ2-1; clone_size: -; v_call: TRBV5-1; cdr3_nt: TGCGCCAGCAGCGAGGACAGGGGGTACAAGGATGAGCAGTTCTTC; cdr3_aa: CASSEDRGYKDEQFF
d_call: TRBD1; j_call: TRBJ1-5; clone_size: -; v_call: TRBV28; cdr3_nt: TGTGCCAGCAGTTTCGGGACAGGCGATCAGCCCCAGCATTTT; cdr3_aa: CASSFGTGDQPQHF
d_call: -; j_call: TRBJ2-7; clone_size: -; v_call: TRBV6-6; cdr3_nt: TGTGCCAGCACAGGGGGGGAAACCTACGAGCAGTACTTC; cdr3_aa: CASTGGETYEQYF
d_call: -; j_call: TRBJ1-6; clone_size: -; v_call: TRBV7-2; cdr3_nt: TGTGCCAGCAGCTTACGGCAGGGGAATAATTCACCCCTCCACTTT; cdr3_aa: CASSLRQGNNSPLHF